Presented here are 16 T cell receptor beta chains from one specimen sequenced in a study of response to subunit inactivated influenza vaccine. Each CDR3 protein gets one entry after TCRdb re-called the RT-PCR reads with MiXCR. This table holds about 780,000 distinct CDR3 sequences, approximately 17% found once. The sample consisted of PBMCs from blood, taken 5 days after vaccination. These receptors were obtained from a man between 50 and 59 years old who received an inactivated influenza vaccine.

This clonotype has a handful of counts. This chain joins TRBV6-1 and TRBJ2-1; 9 bases are a match to TRBD2. Germline values: CDR1 MNHNS, CDR2 SASEGT. The ends lost 7 bases at V and 2 bases at J; junction bases unmatched: 6. This CDR3 has 15 residues. This CDR3 reads CASTYSGGPYNEQFF. In DNA form, the CDR3 reads TGTGCCAGCACATATAGCGGGGGCCCCTACAATGAGCAGTTCTTC.

This rearrangement joins TRBV4-3 to TRBJ1-3; a possible D gene is TRBD1 (6 bases). The CDR3 runs 18 residues. Per the germline V gene, CDR1 is LGHNA and CDR2 is YSLEER. The V and J ends lost 4 bases and 9 bases respectively, with 28 bases between them. CDR3 region: CASSRTQGHRLEESTIYF. The CDR3 nucleotides read TGCGCCAGCAGCCGTACGCAGGGACACCGGCTAGAGGAAAGCACCATATATTTT.

V usage is TRBV20-1 and J usage is TRBJ1-1; 7 bases line up with TRBD1. J gave up 0 bases and V 3 bases, and 4 bases lay outside the gene matches. The CDR3 is 14 residues long. Germline V gene sequence: CDR1 DFQATT, CDR2 SNEGSKA (reference sequence). Written as DNA, the CDR3 is TGCAGTGCTAGGCCGGGACAGATGAACACTGAAGCTTTCTTT. This encodes CSARPGQMNTEAFF.

This chain joins TRBV15 and TRBJ2-5, with TRBD1 matching over 10 bases. This CDR3 has 15 amino acids. CDR1 LNHNV and CDR2 YYDKDF come from the germline V gene (reference sequence). V gave up 1 base and J gave up 5 bases; unmatched junction bases: 4. CDR3 bases: TGTGCCACCAGCAGAGCCGGGACAGGGGATGAGACCCAGTACTTC. Translating gives CATSRAGTGDETQYF. The full variable domain, completed using reference TRBV15 and TRBJ2-5, is DAMVIQNPRYQVTQFGKPVTLSCSQTLNHNVMYWYQQKSSQAPKLLFHYYDKDFNNEADTPDNFQSRRPNTSFCFLDIRSPGLGDTAMYLCATSRAGTGDETQYFGPGTRLLVL.

This clonotype was seen a few times. The chain carries TRBV5-1 and TRBJ2-1, with unresolved D. Trimming cost V 2 bases and J 5 bases, with 20 bases left between them. CDR3 length: 17 amino acids. Germline values: CDR1 SGHRS, CDR2 YFSETQ. CDR3 residues: CASSLPSAFHDDNEQFF. In nucleotides, the CDR3 is TGCGCCAGCAGCTTACCTTCGGCTTTCCACGACGACAATGAGCAGTTCTTC.

V gene TRBV4-3 combines with J gene TRBJ2-5, with 9 bases aligning to TRBD2. After removal of 1 base from V and 4 bases from J, the junction contained 7 bases not matched to a gene. Germline V CDR1 and CDR2: LGHNA, YSLEER. The CDR3 is made up of 16 amino acids. The CDR3 sequence: CASSQGFGGGGETQYF. For the CDR3, the DNA is TGCGCCAGCAGCCAAGGTTTCGGCGGGGGGGGAGAGACCCAGTACTTC.

The V call is TRBV12-5, the J call TRBJ1-5; TRBD1 aligns across 7 bases. The ends lost 3 bases at V and 5 bases at J; junction bases unmatched: 7. The germline V gene has CDR1 LGHNT and CDR2 FRNRAP. This CDR3 contains 15 residues. Here the CDR3 DNA reads TGTGCTAGTGGTTTTGAGACAGGGTACGATCAGCCCCAGCATTTT. Its translation is CASGFETGYDQPQHF.

This sequence joins TRBV6-2 or TRBV6-3 and TRBJ2-4; D is undetermined. The CDR3 is 16 residues long. Trimming removed 0 bases from V and 3 bases from J, with 12 bases in between. CDR1 MNHEY and CDR2 SVGEGT come from the germline V gene. The CDR3 DNA follows: TGTGCCAGCAGTTACTCCGATGGGCCGCACAAAAACATTCAGTACTTC. Its protein product is CASSYSDGPHKNIQYF.

The chain carries TRBV21-1 and TRBJ1-2; whether TRBD1, the table's D call, matches the DNA was not checked. TRBV21-1 counts as a pseudogene. The CDR3 consists of 14 residues. CDR3 residues: CASSPREEGHGYTF. As DNA, the CDR3 is TGTGCCAGCAGCCCACGGGAAGAGGGACATGGCTACACCTTC.

The genes are TRBV20-1 and TRBJ2-7; 9 positions agree with TRBD2. V dropped 0 bases and J dropped 7; count of bases not matched to a gene: 10. The germline CDR1 and CDR2 sequences are DFQATT and SNEGSKA (reference sequence). CDR3 size: 15 residues. The CDR3 protein is CSARDGGGGAGEQYF. In nucleotides, the CDR3 is TGCAGTGCTAGAGATGGTGGCGGGGGGGCCGGTGAGCAGTACTTC.

J is TRBJ2-5 and V is TRBV20-1; 8 bases are a match to TRBD2. This CDR3 has 15 residues. Germline values: CDR1 DFQATT, CDR2 SNEGSKA (reference sequence). With 6 bases clipped from V and 1 base from J, the junction kept 10 bases outside the gene matches. CDR3 bases: TGCAGTGCCCCCGGGGGGGGAGGGCCCCAAGAGACCCAGTACTTC. This encodes CSAPGGGGPQETQYF.

V gene TRBV28 combines with J gene TRBJ2-3, with 7 bases that match TRBD2. J gave up 5 bases and V 5 bases, and 13 bases lay outside the gene matches. The CDR3 covers 16 residues. From germline, CDR1 is MDHEN and CDR2 SYDVKM. This CDR3 is CASSPIGAGFQDTQYF. Here the CDR3 DNA reads TGTGCCAGCAGTCCCATCGGAGCGGGATTCCAAGATACGCAGTATTTT. The full variable domain, completed using reference TRBV28 and TRBJ2-3, is DVKVTQSSRYLVKRTGEKVFLECVQDMDHENMFWYRQDPGLGLRLIYFSYDVKMKEKGDIPEGYSVSREKKERFSLILESASTNQTSMYLCASSPIGAGFQDTQYFGPGTRLTVL.

This clonotype was counted only a few times. J is TRBJ2-3 and V is TRBV6-1; the match to TRBD2 covers 9 bases. V trimming: 6 bases; J trimming: 5 bases; junction bases outside the gene matches: 12. The CDR3 consists of 16 residues. The germline V gene encodes CDR1 MNHNS and CDR2 SASEGT. This CDR3 is CASSPYTGLAGDTQYF. DNA for the CDR3: TGTGCCAGCAGCCCATATACGGGACTAGCCGGAGATACGCAGTATTTT.

The chain uses TRBV5-5 and TRBJ2-2; a possible D gene is TRBD2 (5 bases). Trimming removed 0 bases at V and 0 bases at J, with 15 bases between. The CDR3 runs 18 residues. The germline V gene encodes CDR1 SGHKS and CDR2 YYEKEE (reference sequence). DNA for the CDR3: TGTGCCAGCAGCTTGGCCAGGAGTCTAGCAGCGAACACCGGGGAGCTGTTTTTT. It is translated as CASSLARSLAANTGELFF.

J is TRBJ2-3 and V is TRBV10-3; either TRBD1 or TRBD2 may supply D (5 bases each). Germline V gives CDR1 ENHRY, CDR2 SYGVKD. The V end lost 5 bases, the J end lost 4 bases, and 13 bases lay between the germline ends. The CDR3 runs to 14 residues. The CDR3 nucleotides are TGTGCCATCAGTCGGGACGCTCCATCAGATACGCAGTATTTT. Protein: CAISRDAPSDTQYF.

The chain has TRBV30 and TRBJ2-5, with D uncertain. Germline V lookup: CDR1 GTSNPN, CDR2 SVGIG (reference sequence). The CDR3 totals 12 residues. Trimming stripped 4 bases from V and 4 bases from J, with 10 bases between. The CDR3 coding sequence is TGTGCCTGGACCCAAAACAGAGAGACCCAGTACTTC. Amino acid sequence: CAWTQNRETQYF. Combining the CDR3 with reference TRBV30 and TRBJ2-5 gives the whole variable domain SQTIHQWPATLVQPVGSPLSLECTVEGTSNPNLYWYRQAAGRGLQLLFYSVGIGQISSEVPQNLSASRPQDRQFILSSKKLLLSDSGFYLCAWTQNRETQYFGPGTRLLVL.